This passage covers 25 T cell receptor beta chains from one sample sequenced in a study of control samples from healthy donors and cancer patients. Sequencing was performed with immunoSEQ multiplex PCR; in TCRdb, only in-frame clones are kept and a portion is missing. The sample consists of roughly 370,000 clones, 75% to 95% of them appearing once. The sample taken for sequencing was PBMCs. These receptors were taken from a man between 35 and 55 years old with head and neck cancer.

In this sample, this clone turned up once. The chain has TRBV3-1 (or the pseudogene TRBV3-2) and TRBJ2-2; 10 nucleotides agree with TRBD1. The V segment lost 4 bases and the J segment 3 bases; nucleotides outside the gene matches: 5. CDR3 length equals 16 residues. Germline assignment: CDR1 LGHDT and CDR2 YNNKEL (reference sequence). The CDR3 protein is CASSRLGTGDTGELFF. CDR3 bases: TGTGCCAGCAGCCGCCTCGGGACAGGGGACACCGGGGAGCTGTTTTTT.

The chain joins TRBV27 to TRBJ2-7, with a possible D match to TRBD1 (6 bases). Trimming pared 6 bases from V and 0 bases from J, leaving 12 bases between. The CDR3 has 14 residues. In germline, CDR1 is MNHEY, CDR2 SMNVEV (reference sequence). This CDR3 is CASSQTGYSYEQYF. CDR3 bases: TGTGCCAGCAGCCAGACAGGATACTCCTACGAGCAGTACTTC.

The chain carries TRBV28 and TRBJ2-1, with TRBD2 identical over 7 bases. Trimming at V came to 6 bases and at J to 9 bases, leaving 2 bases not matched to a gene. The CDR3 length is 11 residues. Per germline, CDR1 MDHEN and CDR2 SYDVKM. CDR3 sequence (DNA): TGTGCCAGCAGGCGGGAGAGTGAGCAGTTCTTC. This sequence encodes CASRRESEQFF.

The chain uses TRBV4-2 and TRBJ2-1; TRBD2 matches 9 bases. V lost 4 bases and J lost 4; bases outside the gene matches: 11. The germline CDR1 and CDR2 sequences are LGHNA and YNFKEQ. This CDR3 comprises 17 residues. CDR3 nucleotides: TGTGCCAGCAGCCCAAGGAGCTCTAGCGGGGATTACAATGAGCAGTTCTTC. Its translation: CASSPRSSSGDYNEQFF.

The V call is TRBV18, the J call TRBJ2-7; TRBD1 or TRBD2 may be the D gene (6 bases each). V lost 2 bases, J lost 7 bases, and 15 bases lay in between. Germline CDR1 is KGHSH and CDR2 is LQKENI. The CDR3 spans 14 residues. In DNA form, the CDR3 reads TGTGCCAGCTCACCAGATAGGGGGGCCTTGGAGCAGTACTTC. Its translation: CASSPDRGALEQYF.

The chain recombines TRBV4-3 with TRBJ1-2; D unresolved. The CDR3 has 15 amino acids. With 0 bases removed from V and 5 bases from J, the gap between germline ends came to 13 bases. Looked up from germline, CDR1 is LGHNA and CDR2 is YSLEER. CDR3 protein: CASSQDYEAAYGYTF. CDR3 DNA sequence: TGCGCCAGCAGCCAAGATTATGAGGCCGCGTATGGCTACACCTTC.

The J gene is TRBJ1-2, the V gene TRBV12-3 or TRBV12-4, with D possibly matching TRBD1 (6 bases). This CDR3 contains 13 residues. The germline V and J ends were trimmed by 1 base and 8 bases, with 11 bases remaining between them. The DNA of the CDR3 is TGTGCCAGCAGTTTAGGAGGGGGGGGAGGCTACACCTTC. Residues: CASSLGGGGGYTF.

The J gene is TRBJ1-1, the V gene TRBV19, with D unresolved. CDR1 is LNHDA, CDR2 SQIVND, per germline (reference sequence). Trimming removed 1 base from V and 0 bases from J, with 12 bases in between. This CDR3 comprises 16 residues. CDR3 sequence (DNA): TGTGCCAGTAGTATAGCCTACCCACCCGTGAACACTGAAGCTTTCTTT. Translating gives CASSIAYPPVNTEAFF.

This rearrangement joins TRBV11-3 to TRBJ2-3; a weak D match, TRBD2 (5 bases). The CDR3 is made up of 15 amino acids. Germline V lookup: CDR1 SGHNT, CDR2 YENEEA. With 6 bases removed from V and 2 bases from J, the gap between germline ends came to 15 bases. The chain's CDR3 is CASSIDGESTDTQYF. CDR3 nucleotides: TGTGCCAGCAGTATAGACGGGGAATCCACAGATACGCAGTATTTT.

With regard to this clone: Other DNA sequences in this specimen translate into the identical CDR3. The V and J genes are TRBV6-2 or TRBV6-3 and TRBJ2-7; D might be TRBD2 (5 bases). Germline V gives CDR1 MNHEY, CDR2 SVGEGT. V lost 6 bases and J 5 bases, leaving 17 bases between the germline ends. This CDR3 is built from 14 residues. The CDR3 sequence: CASSPLAGGNEQYF. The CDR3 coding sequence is TGTGCCAGCAGCCCGCTAGCAGGTGGTAACGAGCAGTACTTC.

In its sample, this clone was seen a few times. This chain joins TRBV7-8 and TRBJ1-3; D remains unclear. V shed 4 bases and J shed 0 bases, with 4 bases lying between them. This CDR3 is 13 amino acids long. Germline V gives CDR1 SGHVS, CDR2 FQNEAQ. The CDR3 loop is CASSYSSGNTIYF. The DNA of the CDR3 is TGTGCCAGCAGCTACAGCTCTGGAAACACCATATATTTT.

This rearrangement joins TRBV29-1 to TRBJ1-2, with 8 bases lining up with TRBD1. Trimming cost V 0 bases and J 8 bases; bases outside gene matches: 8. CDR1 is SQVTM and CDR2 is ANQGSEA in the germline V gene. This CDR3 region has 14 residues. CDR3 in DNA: TGCAGCGTTGAAGATCAACAGGGGGTTGGCGGCTACACCTTC. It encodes CSVEDQQGVGGYTF.

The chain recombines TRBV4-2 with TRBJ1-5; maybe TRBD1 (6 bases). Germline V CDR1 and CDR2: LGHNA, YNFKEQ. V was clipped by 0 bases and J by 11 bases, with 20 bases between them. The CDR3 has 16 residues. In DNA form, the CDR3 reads TGTGCCAGCAGCCAAGACCCCCGGGGGGCGGCCGGGGCCCAGCATTTT. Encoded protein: CASSQDPRGAAGAQHF.

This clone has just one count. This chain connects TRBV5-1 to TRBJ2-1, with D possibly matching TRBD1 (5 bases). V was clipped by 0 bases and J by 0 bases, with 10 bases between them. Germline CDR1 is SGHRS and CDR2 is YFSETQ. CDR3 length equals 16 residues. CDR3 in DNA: TGCGCCAGCAGCTTGGGGGGCGATCCCTCCTACAATGAGCAGTTCTTC. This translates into CASSLGGDPSYNEQFF.

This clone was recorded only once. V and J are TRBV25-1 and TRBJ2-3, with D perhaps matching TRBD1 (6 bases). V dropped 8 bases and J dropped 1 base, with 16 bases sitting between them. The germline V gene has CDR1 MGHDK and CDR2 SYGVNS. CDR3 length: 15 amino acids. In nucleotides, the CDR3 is TGTGCCAGCCACCCCATAGGGGGTGGCACAGATACGCAGTATTTT. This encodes CASHPIGGGTDTQYF.

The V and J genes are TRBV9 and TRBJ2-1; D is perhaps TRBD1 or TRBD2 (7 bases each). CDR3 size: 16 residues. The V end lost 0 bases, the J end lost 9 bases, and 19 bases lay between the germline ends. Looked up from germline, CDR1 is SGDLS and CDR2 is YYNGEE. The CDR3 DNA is TGTGCCAGCAGCGTAGCCCCCCAGGGGGGGCTGAGTGAGCAGTTCTTC. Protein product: CASSVAPQGGLSEQFF.

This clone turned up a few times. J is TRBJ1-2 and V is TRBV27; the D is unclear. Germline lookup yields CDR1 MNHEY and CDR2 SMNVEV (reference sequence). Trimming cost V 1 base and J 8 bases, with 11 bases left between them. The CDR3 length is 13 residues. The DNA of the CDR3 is TGTGCCAGCAGTTTATACGGGTTCGACGGCTACACCTTC. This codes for CASSLYGFDGYTF.

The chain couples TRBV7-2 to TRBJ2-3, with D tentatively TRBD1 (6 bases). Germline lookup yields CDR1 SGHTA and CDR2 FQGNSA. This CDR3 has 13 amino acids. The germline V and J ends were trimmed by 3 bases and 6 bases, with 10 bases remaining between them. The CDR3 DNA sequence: TGTGCCAGCAGCTTCGCCACAGGGGATACGCAGTATTTT. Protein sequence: CASSFATGDTQYF. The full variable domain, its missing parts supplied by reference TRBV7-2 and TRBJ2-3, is GAGVSQSPSNKVTEKGKDVELRCDPISGHTALYWYRQSLGQGLEFLIYFQGNSAPDKSGLPSDRFSAERTGGSVSTLTIQRTQQEDSAVYLCASSFATGDTQYFGPGTRLTVL.

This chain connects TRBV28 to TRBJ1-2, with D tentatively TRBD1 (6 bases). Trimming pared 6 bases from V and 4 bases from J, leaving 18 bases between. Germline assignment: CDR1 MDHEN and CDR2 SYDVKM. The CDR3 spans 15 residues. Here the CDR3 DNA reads TGTGCCAGCAGCTCCGGGACGGCACAGGGCTATGGCTACACCTTC. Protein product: CASSSGTAQGYGYTF.

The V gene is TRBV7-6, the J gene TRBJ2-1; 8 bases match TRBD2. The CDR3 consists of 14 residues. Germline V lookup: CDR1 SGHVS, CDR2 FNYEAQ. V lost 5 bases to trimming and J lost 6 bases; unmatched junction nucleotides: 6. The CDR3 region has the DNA TGTGCCAGCAGCCCGGGACTAGTTAGCAATGAGCAGTTCTTC. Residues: CASSPGLVSNEQFF.

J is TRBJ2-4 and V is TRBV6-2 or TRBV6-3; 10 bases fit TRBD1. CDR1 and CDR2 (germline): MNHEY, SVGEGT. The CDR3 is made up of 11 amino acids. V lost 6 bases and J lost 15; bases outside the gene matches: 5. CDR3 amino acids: CASSGTGELYF. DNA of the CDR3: TGTGCCAGCAGCGGGACAGGGGAGCTGTACTTC.

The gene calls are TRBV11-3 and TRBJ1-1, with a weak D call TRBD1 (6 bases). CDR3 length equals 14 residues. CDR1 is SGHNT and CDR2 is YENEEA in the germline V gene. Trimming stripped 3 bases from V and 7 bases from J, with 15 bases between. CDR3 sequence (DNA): TGTGCCAGCAGCTTGGGGGGCCCAGGGCGTGAAGCTTTCTTT. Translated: CASSLGGPGREAFF.

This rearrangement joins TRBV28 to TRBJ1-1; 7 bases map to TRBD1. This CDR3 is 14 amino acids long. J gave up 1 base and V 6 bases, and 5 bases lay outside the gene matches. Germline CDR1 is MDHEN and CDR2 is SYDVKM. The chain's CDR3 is CASSFWDRNTEAFF. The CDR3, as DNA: TGTGCCAGCAGCTTTTGGGACAGGAACACTGAAGCTTTCTTT.

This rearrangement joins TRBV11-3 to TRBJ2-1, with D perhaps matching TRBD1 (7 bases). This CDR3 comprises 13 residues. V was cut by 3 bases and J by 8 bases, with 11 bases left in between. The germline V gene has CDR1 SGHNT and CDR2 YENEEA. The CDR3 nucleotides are TGTGCCAGCAGCTTTGGCAGGGGGGATGAGCAGTTCTTC. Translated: CASSFGRGDEQFF.

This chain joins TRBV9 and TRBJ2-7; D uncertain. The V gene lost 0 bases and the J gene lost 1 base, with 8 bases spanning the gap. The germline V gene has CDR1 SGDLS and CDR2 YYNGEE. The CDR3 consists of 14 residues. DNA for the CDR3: TGTGCCAGCAGCGTAGAGGGTTATTCCTACGAGCAGTACTTC. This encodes CASSVEGYSYEQYF. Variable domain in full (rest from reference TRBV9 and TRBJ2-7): DSGVTQTPKHLITATGQRVTLRCSPRSGDLSVYWYQQSLDQGLQFLIQYYNGEERAKGNILERFSAQQFPDLHSELNLSSLELGDSALYFCASSVEGYSYEQYFGPGTRLTVT.